Following are 2 T cell receptor beta chains from one sample sequenced in a study of blood T cell repertoires in COVID-19. Clones were sequenced by immunoSEQ multiplex PCR, and TCRdb holds only the in-frame ones, with some missing. This table has over 200,000 clones, approximately 86% appearing once. Sample: PBMCs or T cells enriched from blood (not recorded which). The receptors were gathered from a man between 18 and 35 years old with acute COVID-19.

This clone has a handful of counts. The V and J genes are TRBV29-1 and TRBJ2-1, with D possibly matching TRBD2 (6 bases). The germline V gene encodes CDR1 SQVTM and CDR2 ANQGSEA. The CDR3 runs 15 residues. V lost 5 bases and J lost 1, with 15 bases in between. The CDR3 DNA sequence: TGCAGCGTTAGCGTTGGGCGGGGATCCTACAATGAGCAGTTCTTC. Translated: CSVSVGRGSYNEQFF.

V gene TRBV7-9 combines with J gene TRBJ2-1, with 8 bases lining up with TRBD1. Unmatched junction bases numbered 10, after V lost 5 bases and J lost 4 bases. The CDR3 is 16 residues long. CDR1 is SEHNR, CDR2 FQNEAQ, per germline (reference sequence). The CDR3 protein is CASSRQTGTGYNEQFF. The CDR3 DNA reads TGTGCCAGCAGCCGACAAACCGGGACAGGATACAATGAGCAGTTCTTC.